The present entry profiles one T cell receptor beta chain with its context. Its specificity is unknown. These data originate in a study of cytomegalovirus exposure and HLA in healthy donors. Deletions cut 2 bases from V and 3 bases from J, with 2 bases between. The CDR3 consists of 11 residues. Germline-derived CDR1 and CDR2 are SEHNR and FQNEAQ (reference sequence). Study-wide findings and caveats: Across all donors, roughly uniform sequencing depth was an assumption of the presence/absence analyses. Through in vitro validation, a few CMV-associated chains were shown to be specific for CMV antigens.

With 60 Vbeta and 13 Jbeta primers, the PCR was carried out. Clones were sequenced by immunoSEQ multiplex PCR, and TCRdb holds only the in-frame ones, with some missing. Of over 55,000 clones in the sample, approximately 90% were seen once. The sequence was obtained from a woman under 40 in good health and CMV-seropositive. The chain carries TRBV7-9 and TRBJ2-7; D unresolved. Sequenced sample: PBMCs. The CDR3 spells CASSLYYEQYF. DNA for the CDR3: TGTGCCAGCAGCTTATACTACGAGCAGTACTTC. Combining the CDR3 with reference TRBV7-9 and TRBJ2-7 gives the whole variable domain DTGVSQNPRHKITKRGQNVTFRCDPISEHNRLYWYRQTLGQGPEFLTYFQNEAQLEKSRLLSDRFSAERPKGSFSTLEIQRTEQGDSAMYLCASSLYYEQYFGPGTRLTVT.